These 5 T cell receptor beta chains share one sample of origin, sequenced in a study of cytomegalovirus exposure and HLA in healthy donors. Amplification used 60 Vbeta primers and 13 Jbeta primers. Libraries were prepared by immunoSEQ multiplex PCR; TCRdb keeps only in-frame clonotypes and omits some of them. The sample consists of under 250,000 clones, almost 80% of them appearing once. The sequencing sample was made of PBMCs. These receptors were taken from a male donor in good health and CMV-seronegative.

This chain connects TRBV7-6 to TRBJ2-5; no clear D gene. The CDR3 extends over 14 amino acids. V was trimmed by 7 bases and J by 2 bases, leaving 14 bases between them. Per germline, CDR1 SGHVS and CDR2 FNYEAQ. For the CDR3, the DNA is TGTGCCAGCACCCTCTCAGGCCCACAAGAGACCCAGTACTTC. The encoded protein is CASTLSGPQETQYF.

This chain connects TRBV2 to TRBJ1-4, with a possible D match to TRBD1 (6 bases). The CDR3 has 14 amino acids. V was clipped by 6 bases and J by 7 bases, with 15 bases between them. Germline CDR1 SNHLY, CDR2 FYNNEI. In nucleotides, the CDR3 is TGTGCCAGCAGGGGGTCAGGGGCGAGTGAAAAACTGTTTTTT. This encodes CASRGSGASEKLFF.

CDR3 amino acids: CASSLDFSGSLNSGANVLTF. Here the CDR3 DNA reads TGTGCCAGCAGCTTAGACTTTAGTGGGAGTCTTAACTCTGGGGCCAACGTCCTGACTTTC. This rearrangement joins TRBV11-2 to TRBJ2-6, with a tentative D call TRBD2 (5 bases). The CDR3 runs to 20 residues. V lost 0 bases to trimming and J lost 0 bases, with 18 bases between them. Germline V CDR1 and CDR2: SGHAT, FQNNGV.

The rearrangement joins TRBV28 to TRBJ2-2; D is uncertain. The CDR3 totals 14 residues. Germline CDR1 MDHEN, CDR2 SYDVKM. Trimming took off 3 bases at V and 5 bases at J, with 10 bases between the two ends. This CDR3 reads CASSFRRRTGELFF. In nucleotides, the CDR3 is TGTGCCAGCAGTTTTAGGCGGAGAACCGGGGAGCTGTTTTTT.

The table lists this clone with a count of one. The V and J genes are TRBV14 and TRBJ2-2; 7 nucleotides agree with TRBD2. The germline gives CDR1 SGHDN, CDR2 FVKESK. V lost 4 bases to trimming and J lost 4 bases; unmatched junction nucleotides: 9. The CDR3 has 16 residues. The DNA of the CDR3 is TGTGCCAGCAGCCCTTCGGGGAGGGGACGCACCGGGGAGCTGTTTTTT. Its protein product is CASSPSGRGRTGELFF.